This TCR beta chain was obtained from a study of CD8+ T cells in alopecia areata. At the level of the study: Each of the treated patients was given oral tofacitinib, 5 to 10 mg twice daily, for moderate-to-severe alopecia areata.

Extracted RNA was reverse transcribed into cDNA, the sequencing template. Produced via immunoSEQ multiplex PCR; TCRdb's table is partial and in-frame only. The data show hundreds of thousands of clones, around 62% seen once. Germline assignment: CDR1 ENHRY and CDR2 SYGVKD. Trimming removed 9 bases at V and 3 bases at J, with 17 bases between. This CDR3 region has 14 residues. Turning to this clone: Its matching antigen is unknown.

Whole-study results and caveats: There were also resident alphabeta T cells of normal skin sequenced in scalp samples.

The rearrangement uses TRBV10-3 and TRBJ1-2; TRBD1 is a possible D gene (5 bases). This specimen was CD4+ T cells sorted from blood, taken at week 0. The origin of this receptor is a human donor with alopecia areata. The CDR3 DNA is TGTGCCATGCGGGAGGCAGGGTTAGACTATGGCTACACCTTC. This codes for CAMREAGLDYGYTF.